The next 6 T cell receptor beta chains were all read from a single sample in a study of cytomegalovirus exposure and HLA in healthy donors. The PCR was carried out with 60 Vbeta primers and 13 Jbeta primers. Sequenced by immunoSEQ multiplex PCR; TCRdb stores in-frame clones only, minus some. The sample has some 130,000 clones; roughly three quarters are singletons. The specimen sequenced was PBMCs. These receptors originate from a woman aged 18-29 years in good health and CMV-seronegative.

The rearrangement links TRBV19 to TRBJ1-4, with TRBD1 matching 12 bases. This CDR3 has 15 residues. V trimming: 8 bases; J trimming: 11 bases; junction bases outside the gene matches: 12. Germline values: CDR1 LNHDA, CDR2 SQIVND (reference sequence). In DNA form, the CDR3 reads TGTGCCAGTTCCGGGACAGGGGGCAAGGTCAGGAAACTGTTTTTT. Translating gives CASSGTGGKVRKLFF.

There are a few counts of this clone. The chain has TRBV29-1 and TRBJ2-5, with TRBD2 matching over 8 bases. Germline trimming cut 7 bases from V and 5 bases from J; bases unmatched to any gene: 9. CDR1 and CDR2 from the germline V gene are SQVTM and ANQGSEA. The CDR3 consists of 13 residues. The CDR3 region has the DNA TGCAGCGCCGGGGGGGGGCGCGGGGAGACCCAGTACTTC. Protein product: CSAGGGRGETQYF.

The chain employs TRBV7-9 and TRBJ1-1, with a weak D call TRBD1 (5 bases). The length of the CDR3 is 15 residues. Trimming left V 5 bases short and J 1 base short, with 14 bases between. Germline V gene lookup returns CDR1 SEHNR and CDR2 FQNEAQ (reference sequence). Here the CDR3 reads CASSPSGGENTEAFF. CDR3 DNA sequence: TGTGCCAGCAGCCCTAGCGGGGGTGAGAACACTGAAGCTTTCTTT.

Concerning this clone: Other DNA sequences in this specimen translate into the identical CDR3. J is TRBJ2-2 and V is TRBV5-6, with D tentatively TRBD1 (6 bases). Germline V gene sequence: CDR1 SGHDT, CDR2 YYEEEE. Deletions cut 3 bases from V and 1 base from J, with 7 bases between. The CDR3 loop spans 14 amino acids. Here the CDR3 DNA reads TGTGCCAGCAGCTCGGGACAGAACACCGGGGAGCTGTTTTTT. This gives the protein CASSSGQNTGELFF.

V usage is TRBV9 and J usage is TRBJ2-7; 10 positions agree with TRBD2. Germline V lookup: CDR1 SGDLS, CDR2 YYNGEE. The CDR3 spans 15 residues. V lost 4 bases, J lost 4 bases, and 8 bases stayed unmatched. This chain's CDR3 is CASSPLAGVDYEQYF. The DNA of the CDR3 is TGTGCCAGCAGCCCGCTAGCGGGAGTGGATTACGAGCAGTACTTC.

This clone was counted a single time. This chain connects TRBV2 to TRBJ2-1; perhaps TRBD2 as D (5 bases). The ends were cut back, 2 bases at V and 9 bases at J, with 17 bases in the middle. Germline V CDR1 and CDR2: SNHLY, FYNNEI. The CDR3 sequence is 15 residues long. The CDR3 loop reads CASSETLEGPVEQFF. The CDR3 bases are TGTGCCAGCAGTGAAACGCTCGAGGGCCCAGTTGAGCAGTTCTTC. Filled out from reference TRBV2 and TRBJ2-1, the complete variable domain reads EPEVTQTPSHQVTQMGQEVILRCVPISNHLYFYWYRQILGQKVEFLVSFYNNEISEKSEIFDDQFSVERPDGSNFTLKIRSTKLEDSAMYFCASSETLEGPVEQFFGPGTRLTVL.